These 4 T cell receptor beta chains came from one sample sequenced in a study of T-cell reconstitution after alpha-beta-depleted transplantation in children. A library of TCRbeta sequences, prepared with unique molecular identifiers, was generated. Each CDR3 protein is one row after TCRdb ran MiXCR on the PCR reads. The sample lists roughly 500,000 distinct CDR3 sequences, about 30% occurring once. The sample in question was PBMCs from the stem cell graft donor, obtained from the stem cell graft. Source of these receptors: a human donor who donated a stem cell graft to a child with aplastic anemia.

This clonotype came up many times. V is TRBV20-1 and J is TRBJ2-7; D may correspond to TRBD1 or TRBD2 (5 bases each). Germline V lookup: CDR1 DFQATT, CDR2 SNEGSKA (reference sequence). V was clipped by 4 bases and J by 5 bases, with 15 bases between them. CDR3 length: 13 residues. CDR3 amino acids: CSATGRPAHEQYF. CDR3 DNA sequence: TGCAGTGCTACGGGACGCCCAGCCCACGAGCAGTACTTC.

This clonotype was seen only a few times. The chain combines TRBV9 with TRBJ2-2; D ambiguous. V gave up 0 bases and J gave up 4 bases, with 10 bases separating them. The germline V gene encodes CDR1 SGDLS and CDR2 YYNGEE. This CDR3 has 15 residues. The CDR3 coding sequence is TGTGCCAGCAGCGTAGATCTTATGGGCACCGGGGAGCTGTTTTTT. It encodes CASSVDLMGTGELFF.

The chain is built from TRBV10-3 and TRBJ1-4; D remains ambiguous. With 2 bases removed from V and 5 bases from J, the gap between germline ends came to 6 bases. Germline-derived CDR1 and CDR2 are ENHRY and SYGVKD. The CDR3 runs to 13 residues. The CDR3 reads CAISEDPNEKLFF. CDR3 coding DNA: TGTGCCATCAGTGAGGACCCGAATGAAAAACTGTTTTTT.

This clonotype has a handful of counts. The CDR3 bases are TGCAGTGCTAGTCGCGGGACTAGCGACCACAATGAGCAGTTCTTC. This encodes CSASRGTSDHNEQFF. The chain is built from TRBV20-1 and TRBJ2-1; 10 positions match TRBD2. Germline CDR1 reads DFQATT; CDR2 reads SNEGSKA (reference sequence). This CDR3 has 15 amino acids. Unmatched junction bases numbered 7, after V lost 3 bases and J lost 5 bases.